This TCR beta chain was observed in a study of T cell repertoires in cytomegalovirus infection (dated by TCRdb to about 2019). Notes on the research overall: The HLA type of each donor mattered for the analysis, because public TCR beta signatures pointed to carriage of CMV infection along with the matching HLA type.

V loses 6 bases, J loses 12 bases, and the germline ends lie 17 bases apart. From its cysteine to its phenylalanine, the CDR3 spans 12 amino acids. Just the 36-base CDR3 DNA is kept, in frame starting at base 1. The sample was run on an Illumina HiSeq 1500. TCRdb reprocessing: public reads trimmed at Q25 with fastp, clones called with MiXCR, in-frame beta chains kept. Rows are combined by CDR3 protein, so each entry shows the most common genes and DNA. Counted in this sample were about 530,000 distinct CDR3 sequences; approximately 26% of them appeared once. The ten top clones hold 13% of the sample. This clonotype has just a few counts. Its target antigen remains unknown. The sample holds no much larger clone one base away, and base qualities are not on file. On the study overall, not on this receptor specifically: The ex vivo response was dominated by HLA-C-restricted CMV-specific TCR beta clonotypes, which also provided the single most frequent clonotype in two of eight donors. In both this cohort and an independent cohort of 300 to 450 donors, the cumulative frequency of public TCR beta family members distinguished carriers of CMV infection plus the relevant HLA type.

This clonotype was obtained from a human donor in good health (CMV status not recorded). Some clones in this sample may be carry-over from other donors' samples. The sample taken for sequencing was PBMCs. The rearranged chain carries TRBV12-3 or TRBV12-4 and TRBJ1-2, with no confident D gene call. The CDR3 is CASRNDLTRHTF. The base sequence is TGTGCCAGCAGAAACGACCTCACCAGGCACACCTTC.